This note documents a single T cell receptor (beta chain) sequence. The germline gene is not matched at one end of the junction; a read error may be the cause. The time point is: newly diagnosed GD, antithyroid drugs for less than 3 months. Scientists built the TCR library using RNA that was extracted from PBMCs. This specimen belongs to a study of regulatory T cells in long-lasting Graves disease. Germline V lookup: CDR1 SGHAT, CDR2 FQNNGV. The length of the CDR3 is 17 residues. Arm-PCR of CDR3 regions with iRepertoire HTBI primers generated TCR beta libraries. One entry per CDR3 protein results from TCRdb running MiXCR on the multiplex PCR reads. The sample holds roughly 500,000 distinct CDR3 sequences; about 13% are singletons and the top ten take about 10%. These same records also appear under a second study, on T cells in Graves' hyperthyroidism and ophthalmopathy. That source reports: HTBI primers were used for first-round RT-PCR of the TCR CDR3.

The V call is TRBV11-2, the J call TRBJ2-7; 12 positions match TRBD2. The sequencing used peripheral blood mononuclear cells (PBMCs), collected at new diagnosis, from a patient treated with antithyroid drugs. The TCR originated in a man aged 25-45 years with Graves disease. CDR3 protein: CASSQQPGLAGSYEQYF. Here the CDR3 DNA reads TGCGCCAGCAGCCAACAACCGGGACTAGCGGGTTCCTACGAGCAGTACTTC. The full variable domain, in which reference TRBV11-2 and TRBJ2-7 provide the parts outside the CDR3, is EAGVAQSPRYKIIEKRQSVAFWCNPISGHATLYWYQQILGQGPKLLIQFQNNGVVDDSQLPKDRFSAERLKGVDSTLKIQPAKLEDSAVYLCASSQQPGLAGSYEQYFGPGTRLTVT.